The present entry profiles one T cell receptor beta chain with its context. These data belong to a study of identical twins. TCRdb reprocessed the 5' RACE reads via MiXCR and lists one record per CDR3 protein. Among 500,000 to 650,000 distinct CDR3 sequences listed, just over 7% were seen once. V lost 6 bases and J 3 bases, leaving 11 bases between the germline ends. The CDR3 totals 14 residues. Looked up from germline, CDR1 is SNHLY and CDR2 is FYNNEI. Another study also made use of these data, one on yellow fever vaccine responses in identical twins.

The rearrangement links TRBV2 to TRBJ2-2; D is uncertain. Sample: PBMCs. This receptor was taken from a woman between 18 and 29 years old in good health. The CDR3 nucleotides are TGTGCCAGCAGGGATGACACGGACACCGGGGAGCTGTTTTTT. Translating it yields CASRDDTDTGELFF.